This TCR beta chain was recovered during a study of shared clonotypes between healthy human individuals. Study results and limitations: Non-shared clonotypes were found to have lower generation probabilities than the clonotypes that were shared by all four of the sorted-subset donors.

Remarks on this clone: Its antigen is unidentified.

CDR1 is SGHRS, CDR2 YFSETQ, per germline. Germline trimming cut 0 bases from V and 13 bases from J; bases unmatched to any gene: 9. CDR3 length: 15 amino acids. Sorted-subset replicate PCR reactions were performed with roughly 200 ng DNA, corresponding to roughly 30,000 T cell genomes. The protocol was immunoSEQ multiplex PCR, while the TCRdb copy is restricted to in-frame clones and leaves out a portion. The sample includes fewer than 3 million clones, 85% to 95% of them seen just once. Sequenced input: naive CD4+ T cells from PBMCs. Subset described: CD45RA+ positively selected. The receptor comes from a man aged 18 to 35 in good health. Some clones in this sample may be carry-over from other donors' samples. The chain couples TRBV5-1 to TRBJ2-5; 13 bases are shared with TRBD2. CDR3 nucleotide sequence: TGCGCCAGCAGCTTGGAGATACTAGCGGGAGGGCTTGGGTACTTC. It codes for CASSLEILAGGLGYF.